This passage covers 7 T cell receptor beta chains from one sample sequenced in a study of cytomegalovirus exposure and HLA in healthy donors. PCR involved 60 Vbeta and 13 Jbeta primers. Assay used: immunoSEQ multiplex PCR; TCRdb lists only in-frame clones, some missing. The sample yields 100,000 to 120,000 clones, over 80% seen once. Source material: PBMCs. The receptors shown here come from a young man in good health and CMV-seropositive.

The CDR3 region is CASSFWGGEQFF. The DNA for the CDR3 is TGTGCCAGCAGCTTTTGGGGGGGTGAGCAGTTCTTC. This chain links TRBV11-3 with TRBJ2-1; 7 bases fit TRBD2. V lost 3 bases to trimming and J lost 9 bases; unmatched junction nucleotides: 2. Germline CDR1 reads SGHNT; CDR2 reads YENEEA. CDR3 length: 12 amino acids. Filled out from reference TRBV11-3 and TRBJ2-1, the complete variable domain reads EAGVVQSPRYKIIEKKQPVAFWCNPISGHNTLYWYLQNLGQGPELLIRYENEEAVDDSQLPKDRFSAERLKGVDSTLKIQPAELGDSAVYLCASSFWGGEQFFGPGTRLTVL.

This clone was found a few times. The chain uses TRBV5-4 and TRBJ2-7, with a weak D call TRBD1 (5 bases). The CDR3 is made up of 14 amino acids. V was trimmed by 4 bases and J by 1 base, leaving 12 bases between them. CDR1 and CDR2 from the germline V gene are SGHNT and YYREEE (reference sequence). The CDR3 region has the DNA TGTGCCAGCAGCGTCAGACAGTCTTCCTACGAGCAGTACTTC. The encoded protein is CASSVRQSSYEQYF.

The chain employs TRBV5-6 and TRBJ2-7, with unresolved D. V shed 3 bases and J shed 0 bases, with 13 bases lying between them. Germline V gene lookup returns CDR1 SGHDT and CDR2 YYEEEE. The length of the CDR3 is 15 residues. The DNA for the CDR3 is TGTGCCAGCAGCTCCGTACGGGTCCTCTCCTACGAGCAGTACTTC. Translating it yields CASSSVRVLSYEQYF.

The chain employs TRBV18 and TRBJ1-1, with 12 bases lining up with TRBD1. The CDR3 length is 17 residues. CDR1 is KGHSH, CDR2 LQKENI, per germline. V gave up 3 bases and J gave up 3 bases; unmatched junction bases: 8. The CDR3 sequence is CASSPGDRGHKYTEAFF. CDR3 DNA: TGTGCCAGCTCACCCGGGGACAGGGGGCATAAGTACACTGAAGCTTTCTTT.

This clone was recorded only once. The CDR3 reads CASSLGGGYEQYF. In nucleotides, the CDR3 is TGTGCCAGCAGCTTGGGAGGGGGCTACGAGCAGTACTTC. This chain uses TRBV5-4 with TRBJ2-7, with D perhaps TRBD1 (6 bases). Trimming took off 0 bases at V and 3 bases at J, with 7 bases between the two ends. There are 13 residues in the CDR3. Germline CDR1 reads SGHNT; CDR2 reads YYREEE (reference sequence).

The rearrangement uses TRBV30 and TRBJ1-2, with D possibly TRBD1 on 6 matching bases. V dropped 0 bases and J dropped 8 bases, with 13 bases sitting between them. CDR3 length equals 13 residues. CDR1 and CDR2 (germline): GTSNPN, SVGIG (reference sequence). The CDR3 here is CAWSVGQGSGYTF. Here the CDR3 DNA reads TGTGCCTGGAGTGTGGGTCAGGGGAGCGGCTACACCTTC.

The chain recombines TRBV6-5 with TRBJ1-5; possibly TRBD1 for D (5 bases). This CDR3 is 15 amino acids long. The V end was cut by 5 bases, the J end by 1 base, with 12 bases between. Germline V gene lookup returns CDR1 MNHEY and CDR2 SVGAGI. Written as DNA, the CDR3 is TGTGCCAGCAGTCCCCAAGGGGCGAGCAATCAGCCCCAGCATTTT. Residues: CASSPQGASNQPQHF.